This entry lists 30 T cell receptor beta chains sequenced from one sample in a study of T-cell memory formation after mild COVID-19. MiXCR was run by TCRdb on the 5' RACE reads, yielding one entry per CDR3 protein. This sample carries under 250,000 distinct CDR3 sequences, 15% of them seen once, and the ten largest clones take less than 2.5%. The sample comprised PBMCs or a T cell subset sorted from them (not recorded which). The receptors originated from an adult woman who had mild COVID-19 (a few samples of this study predate the infection). Cell type and time point are not known.

The V call is TRBV12-3 or TRBV12-4, the J call TRBJ2-3; 10 bases agree with TRBD1. The CDR3 contains 15 residues. V shed 8 bases, J shed 4 bases, and the junction held 9 bases outside the gene matches. The CDR3 spells CASLRDRGPSDTQYF. The CDR3 DNA reads TGTGCCAGCTTGCGGGACAGGGGACCGTCAGATACGCAGTATTTT.

V gene TRBV10-3 combines with J gene TRBJ1-2; maybe TRBD1 (5 bases). The CDR3 has 12 amino acids. CDR1 and CDR2 from the germline V gene are ENHRY and SYGVKD. Trimming removed 2 bases from V and 10 bases from J, with 11 bases in between. The CDR3 sequence: CAISEPGTHYTF. Here the CDR3 DNA reads TGTGCCATCAGTGAGCCCGGGACGCACTACACCTTC.

V and J are TRBV10-3 and TRBJ2-7; 7 positions agree with TRBD2. Germline trimming cut 0 bases from V and 5 bases from J; bases unmatched to any gene: 13. Germline CDR1 reads ENHRY; CDR2 reads SYGVKD. The CDR3 runs to 17 residues. The CDR3 sequence: CAISESPGGTFGDEQYF. The CDR3 coding sequence is TGTGCCATCAGTGAGTCGCCGGGGGGAACCTTTGGCGACGAGCAGTACTTC.

The sample holds a few counts of this clonotype. J is TRBJ2-4 and V is TRBV6-2 or TRBV6-3; TRBD1 aligns across 10 bases. The germline gives CDR1 MNHEY, CDR2 SVGEGT. The CDR3 contains 17 residues. V lost 6 bases, J lost 6 bases, and 14 bases stayed unmatched. CDR3 nucleotides: TGTGCCAGCAGCCGCTATTCCGACAGGGGGCGACGAAACATTCAGTACTTC. It is translated as CASSRYSDRGRRNIQYF.

The sample holds a few counts of this clonotype. The genes are TRBV20-1 and TRBJ1-4; 7 bases agree with TRBD1. This CDR3 has 13 amino acids. The J segment lost 6 bases and the V segment lost 4 bases, leaving 5 bases of the junction unmatched. Germline V CDR1 and CDR2: DFQATT, SNEGSKA (reference sequence). This CDR3 reads CSAKTGQYEKLFF. Here the CDR3 DNA reads TGCAGTGCTAAGACAGGGCAGTATGAAAAACTGTTTTTT.

The sample holds a few counts of this clonotype. The rearrangement joins TRBV6-6 to TRBJ1-6; the match to TRBD1 covers 7 bases. The CDR3 sequence is 17 residues long. V was clipped by 0 bases and J by 8 bases; unmatched bases: 10. The germline gives CDR1 MNHNY, CDR2 SVGAGI (reference sequence). The CDR3 reads CASSYSIFKGADSPLHF. The CDR3 nucleotides read TGTGCCAGCAGTTACTCGATATTTAAGGGGGCAGATTCACCCCTCCACTTT.

This clonotype has ten or more counts. The chain has TRBV7-8 and TRBJ2-1; tentatively, D is TRBD1 (7 bases). This CDR3 comprises 16 residues. Per germline, CDR1 SGHVS and CDR2 FQNEAQ. Trimming removed 5 bases from V and 5 bases from J, with 19 bases in between. CDR3 sequence reads: CASSQGGLESDNEQFF. The CDR3 bases are TGTGCCAGCAGCCAGGGGGGCCTGGAGTCGGACAATGAGCAGTTCTTC.

A few counts support this clonotype. J is TRBJ1-6 and V is TRBV7-6, with D perhaps TRBD1 (6 bases). This CDR3 is built from 15 residues. Trimming stripped 5 bases from V and 6 bases from J, with 14 bases between. Germline lookup yields CDR1 SGHVS and CDR2 FNYEAQ. CDR3 loop: CASSPLGGANSPLHF. The CDR3 DNA reads as TGTGCCAGCAGCCCCCTGGGGGGGGCTAATTCACCCCTCCACTTT.

V and J are TRBV20-1 and TRBJ2-6, with a tentative D call TRBD2 (5 bases). Germline values: CDR1 DFQATT, CDR2 SNEGSKA (reference sequence). This CDR3 is built from 14 residues. V lost 6 bases to trimming and J lost 2 bases, with 11 bases between them. CDR3 sequence: CSADSGAGANVLTF. The CDR3 nucleotides are TGCAGTGCCGATTCCGGGGCTGGGGCCAACGTCCTGACTTTC.

This clonotype appeared a few times. The V gene is TRBV20-1, the J gene TRBJ1-2; 8 positions agree with TRBD1. The V gene end was trimmed by 5 bases and the J gene end by 0 bases; junction bases not matched to a gene: 14. Germline CDR1 is DFQATT and CDR2 is SNEGSKA (reference sequence). The CDR3 consists of 17 residues. The CDR3 protein is CSAANRGNFVPNYGYTF. Written as DNA, the CDR3 is TGCAGTGCTGCCAACAGGGGGAACTTCGTTCCTAACTATGGCTACACCTTC.

This chain joins TRBV7-6 and TRBJ2-7; D is undetermined. V gave up 2 bases and J gave up 6 bases, with 14 bases separating them. Germline V gene lookup returns CDR1 SGHVS and CDR2 FNYEAQ. This CDR3 has 14 amino acids. Here the CDR3 DNA reads TGTGCCAGCAGCTTATCAACGGAATCGGTCGAGCAGTACTTC. This sequence encodes CASSLSTESVEQYF.

This clonotype was recorded at least ten times. This rearrangement joins TRBV7-2 to TRBJ2-1, with a weak D call TRBD2 (6 bases). The germline V gene has CDR1 SGHTA and CDR2 FQGNSA. V was pared by 7 bases and J by 4 bases, with 17 bases between. CDR3 size: 15 residues. The CDR3 DNA is TGTGCCAGCACCCTAGCGTTAGGGATGTACAATGAGCAGTTCTTC. Amino acids: CASTLALGMYNEQFF.

The V and J genes are TRBV7-2 and TRBJ2-1; perhaps TRBD1 as D (5 bases). The ends were cut back, 5 bases at V and 6 bases at J, with 23 bases in the middle. The CDR3 runs to 17 residues. Germline V gene sequence: CDR1 SGHTA, CDR2 FQGNSA. The CDR3 loop reads CASSPPSSMDTGNEQFF. CDR3 DNA sequence: TGTGCCAGCAGCCCCCCCTCGAGCATGGACACTGGCAATGAGCAGTTCTTC.

V and J are TRBV4-3 and TRBJ1-5, with D tentatively TRBD1 (5 bases). Between the trimmed V and J ends, which lost 1 base and 0 bases, there was a span of 10 bases. CDR1 and CDR2 (germline): LGHNA, YSLEER. This CDR3 comprises 16 residues. CDR3 nucleotide sequence: TGCGCCAGCAGCCAAGGGACAAGTGATAGCAATCAGCCCCAGCATTTT. It translates to CASSQGTSDSNQPQHF.

This clonotype was observed a handful of times. The DNA for the CDR3 is TGTGCCAGCAGCCACGTCCTGTTAGAGACCCAGTACTTC. The encoded protein is CASSHVLLETQYF. The chain uses TRBV3-1 and TRBJ2-5, with D unresolved. CDR1 LGHDT and CDR2 YNNKEL come from the germline V gene (reference sequence). V lost 3 bases, J lost 4 bases, and 9 bases lay in between. CDR3 length: 13 residues.

This clonotype occurred a few times. The rearrangement links TRBV18 to TRBJ2-7; 9 bases line up with TRBD1. The junction had 11 bases not matched to a gene; V was cut back by 4 bases and J by 7 bases. Germline V lookup: CDR1 KGHSH, CDR2 LQKENI. This CDR3 contains 15 residues. The CDR3 nucleotides read TGTGCCAGCTCACGGGAGGGACAGGGTACGGGTGAGCAGTACTTC. Translation gives CASSREGQGTGEQYF.

This clonotype turned up a few times. The V call is TRBV7-9, the J call TRBJ1-1; D is uncertain. There are 13 residues in the CDR3. CDR1 is SEHNR, CDR2 FQNEAQ, per germline (reference sequence). Deletions cut 5 bases from V and 4 bases from J, with 11 bases between. Here the CDR3 reads CASSLEGSTEAFF. The CDR3 DNA sequence: TGTGCCAGCAGCCTGGAGGGTAGCACTGAAGCTTTCTTT.

In its sample, this clonotype was seen many times. The chain is built from TRBV5-1 and TRBJ1-3; perhaps TRBD1 as D (6 bases). With 10 bases removed from V and 1 base from J, the gap between germline ends came to 21 bases. The CDR3 has 16 amino acids. Per the germline V gene, CDR1 is SGHRS and CDR2 is YFSETQ. Written as DNA, the CDR3 is TGCGCCTGGTGGGGGGCCGGGGCGAGGTCTGGAAACACCATATATTTT. The encoded protein is CAWWGAGARSGNTIYF.

To note about this clonotype: A much larger clone lies a single base off, so this may be a read error. The V gene is TRBV7-6, the J gene TRBJ2-3, with 10 bases aligning to TRBD2. V was pared by 2 bases and J by 1 base, with 3 bases of the junction left unmatched. Germline CDR1 reads SGHVS; CDR2 reads FNYEAQ. The length of the CDR3 is 16 residues. As DNA, the CDR3 is TGTGCCAGCAGCTTACTGGGGACTAGCGGCACAGATACGCAGTATTTT. It encodes CASSLLGTSGTDTQYF.

V usage is TRBV7-6 and J usage is TRBJ2-4, with 7 bases that match TRBD1. J was trimmed by 1 base and V by 4 bases; bases with no gene match: 1. The CDR3 totals 14 residues. Germline CDR1 SGHVS, CDR2 FNYEAQ. The CDR3 protein is CASSSGQAKNIQYF. In DNA, the CDR3 is TGTGCCAGCAGCTCGGGACAGGCCAAAAACATTCAGTACTTC.

CDR3 amino acids: CASSLVLGMNTEAFF. For the CDR3, the DNA is TGTGCCAGCAGCTTGGTTTTGGGGATGAACACTGAAGCTTTCTTT. This sequence joins TRBV5-5 and TRBJ1-1; the D is unclear. The germline V and J ends were trimmed by 0 bases and 0 bases, with 9 bases remaining between them. Germline-derived CDR1 and CDR2 are SGHKS and YYEKEE (reference sequence). This CDR3 is 15 amino acids long.

The chain joins TRBV30 to TRBJ2-1, with 7 bases aligning to TRBD2. The CDR3 consists of 13 residues. Germline V gene lookup returns CDR1 GTSNPN and CDR2 SVGIG (reference sequence). Unmatched junction bases numbered 9, after V lost 2 bases and J lost 11 bases. The CDR3 coding sequence is TGTGCCTGGAGTCGCGGCCAGCGGGAACAGCAGTTCTTC. Encoded protein: CAWSRGQREQQFF.

The chain recombines TRBV2 with TRBJ1-2; D is unclear. Trimming shortened V by 5 bases and J by 7 bases, and 23 bases separated the two germline ends. Germline lookup yields CDR1 SNHLY and CDR2 FYNNEI. The CDR3 contains 16 residues. The CDR3 is CASSPYTSGSGGGYTF. CDR3 in DNA: TGTGCCAGCAGTCCATACACCTCGGGTTCGGGAGGTGGCTACACCTTC. Looking up the rest from reference TRBV2 and TRBJ1-2 gives the full variable domain: EPEVTQTPSHQVTQMGQEVILRCVPISNHLYFYWYRQILGQKVEFLVSFYNNEISEKSEIFDDQFSVERPDGSNFTLKIRSTKLEDSAMYFCASSPYTSGSGGGYTFGSGTRLTVV.

There are a few counts of this clonotype. The J gene is TRBJ1-1, the V gene TRBV29-1, with a weak D call TRBD1 (5 bases). Trimming cost V 7 bases and J 4 bases, with 16 bases left between them. CDR3 length: 13 residues. Per germline, CDR1 SQVTM and CDR2 ANQGSEA. CDR3 sequence reads: CSAKRGIGTEAFF. In DNA form, the CDR3 reads TGCAGCGCCAAGAGGGGTATAGGCACTGAAGCTTTCTTT. The full variable domain, in which reference TRBV29-1 and TRBJ1-1 provide the parts outside the CDR3, is SAVISQKPSRDICQRGTSLTIQCQVDSQVTMMFWYRQQPGQSLTLIATANQGSEATYESGFVIDKFPISRPNLTFSTLTVSNMSPEDSSIYLCSAKRGIGTEAFFGQGTRLTVV.

V and J are TRBV5-1 and TRBJ2-7; the D gene is possibly TRBD2 (7 bases). V shed 4 bases and J shed 4 bases, with 18 bases lying between them. CDR3 length: 15 amino acids. The germline V gene has CDR1 SGHRS and CDR2 YFSETQ. CDR3 DNA sequence: TGCGCCAGCAGCCCGGGAGGAGGGGGGGTTTACGAGCAGTACTTC. Its translation: CASSPGGGGVYEQYF.

V gene TRBV21-1 combines with J gene TRBJ1-1. TRBV21-1 is shown as a pseudogene. The CDR3 length is 15 residues. CDR3 DNA: TGTGCCAGCAGCAAAATGGTGCATCCGAACACTGAAGCTTTCTTT. Protein product: CASSKMVHPNTEAFF.

This clonotype was observed many times. V usage is TRBV12-3 or TRBV12-4 and J usage is TRBJ2-3, with D possibly matching TRBD1 (6 bases). The germline V and J ends were trimmed by 2 bases and 2 bases, with 8 bases remaining between them. The CDR3 is 14 residues long. The CDR3 here is CASSLRGYTDTQYF. The CDR3 DNA follows: TGTGCCAGCAGTTTAAGGGGGTACACAGATACGCAGTATTTT.

This clonotype was seen a few times. The rearrangement joins TRBV7-9 to TRBJ2-2; 9 bases agree with TRBD1. Trimming removed 8 bases from V and 5 bases from J; junction bases left unmatched: 6. The germline gives CDR1 SEHNR, CDR2 FQNEAQ (reference sequence). The CDR3 length is 14 residues. The CDR3 region is CASGRDRVTGELFF. DNA for the CDR3: TGTGCCAGCGGCCGGGACAGGGTTACCGGGGAGCTGTTTTTT. Using reference TRBV7-9 and TRBJ2-2 for the parts outside the CDR3, the full variable domain is DTGVSQNPRHKITKRGQNVTFRCDPISEHNRLYWYRQTLGQGPEFLTYFQNEAQLEKSRLLSDRFSAERPKGSFSTLEIQRTEQGDSAMYLCASGRDRVTGELFFGEGSRLTVL.

The chain employs TRBV18 and TRBJ2-6, with 11 nucleotides matching TRBD1. In germline, CDR1 is KGHSH, CDR2 LQKENI. J gave up 3 bases and V 3 bases, and 7 bases lay outside the gene matches. CDR3 length: 18 residues. CDR3 sequence reads: CASSPPRTGGDGANVLTF. In DNA form, the CDR3 reads TGTGCCAGCTCACCCCCCCGGACAGGGGGCGATGGGGCCAACGTCCTGACTTTC.

The table lists this clonotype with a few counts. The CDR3 loop is CSVEGGYGYTF. As DNA, the CDR3 is TGCAGCGTTGAGGGGGGCTATGGCTACACCTTC. The rearrangement uses TRBV29-1 and TRBJ1-2, with D perhaps TRBD1 (5 bases). This CDR3 region has 11 residues. Germline assignment: CDR1 SQVTM and CDR2 ANQGSEA. The V end was cut by 3 bases, the J end by 4 bases, with 6 bases between.